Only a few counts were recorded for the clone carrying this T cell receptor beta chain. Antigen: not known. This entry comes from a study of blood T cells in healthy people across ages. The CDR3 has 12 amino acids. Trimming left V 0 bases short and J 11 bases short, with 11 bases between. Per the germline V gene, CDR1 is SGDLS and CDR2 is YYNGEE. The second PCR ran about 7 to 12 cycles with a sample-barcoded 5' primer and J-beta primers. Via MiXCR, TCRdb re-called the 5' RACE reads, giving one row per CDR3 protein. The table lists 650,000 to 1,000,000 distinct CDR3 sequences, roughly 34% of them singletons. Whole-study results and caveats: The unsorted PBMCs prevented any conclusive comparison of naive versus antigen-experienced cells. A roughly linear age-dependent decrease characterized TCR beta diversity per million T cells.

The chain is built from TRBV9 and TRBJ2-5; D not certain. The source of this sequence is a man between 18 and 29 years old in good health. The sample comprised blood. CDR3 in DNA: TGTGCCAGCAGCGTAGGATACAATGAGCAGTACTTC. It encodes CASSVGYNEQYF.